The rows below give T cell receptor beta chains drawn from one sample of a study of shared T cell receptors in the human thymus. Profiling relied on immunoSEQ multiplex PCR, and the TCRdb table lists in-frame clones only, not all of them. This table holds 640,000 or so clones, approximately 89% found once. This sample was also put to use in a study of human thymus T cells.

The sequenced sample consisted of thymocytes. Receptor source: a boy under two years old with a congenital heart defect. Each CDR3 is given with its conserved first and last residue. The order of the fields is V gene, J gene, CDR3 protein.

TRBV7-6	TRBJ2-7	CASSPPEGSSYEQYF
TRBV7-8	TRBJ2-7	CASSFRAGGLGEQYF
TRBV28	TRBJ1-1	CASSPFLQGASEAFF
TRBV13	TRBJ2-3	CASSFRGAFPYTDTQYF
TRBV5-6	TRBJ2-7	CASSRRVFTYEQYF
TRBV4-3	TRBJ2-7	CASSRTSGTGGSEQYF
TRBV5-4	TRBJ2-3	CASSSQGRSTQYF
TRBV28	TRBJ2-7	CASRLQGPGYEQYF
TRBV4-1	TRBJ1-1	CASSQDGPDSDEAFF
TRBV29-1	TRBJ2-3	CSVEVQGASPDTQYF
TRBV5-1	TRBJ2-7	CASSCTSGRPKEEQYF
TRBV15	TRBJ2-4	CATSRDIRNIQYF
TRBV28	TRBJ2-3	CASSSRREGDTQYF
TRBV7-8	TRBJ2-6	CASSLVPGGERPSGANVLTF
TRBV7-9	TRBJ2-7	CASSLARQGGIYEQYF
TRBV28	TRBJ1-4	CASLQDRDEKLFF
TRBV5-4	TRBJ1-6	CASSLEGQARANSPLHF
TRBV19	TRBJ1-5	CASSMVQGALGNQPQHF
TRBV27	TRBJ2-7	CASSLRGGYEQYF
TRBV7-9	TRBJ1-3	CASLSTGPGNTIYF
TRBV28	TRBJ2-3	CASSYAGGKALHTQYF
TRBV27	TRBJ1-5	CATSPDRKNQPQHF
TRBV7-9	TRBJ1-1	CASSLEGDPVNTEAFF
TRBV30	TRBJ2-6	CAWSEGQGSSGANVLTF
TRBV12-5	TRBJ2-2	CASGLERERGTGELFF
TRBV9	TRBJ1-2	CASSPRGSGGKDGYTF
TRBV4-3	TRBJ1-1	CASSQNRGYHIEAFF
TRBV4-3	TRBJ2-1	CASSQKKTSGPYNEQFF
TRBV6-1	TRBJ2-3	CASTEAGTSRDTQYF
TRBV5-4	TRBJ2-3	CASRPLADNTDTQYF
TRBV27	TRBJ2-7	CASSPNPTGRYYEQYF
TRBV18	TRBJ2-1	CASSRESGRLGEQFF
TRBV28	TRBJ2-3	CASSPGLAGVISTDTQYF
TRBV19	TRBJ1-5	CASMVWGRHNQPQHF
TRBV28	TRBJ1-1	CAARGRGNTEAFF
TRBV5-6	TRBJ2-1	CASSYDREQFF
TRBV6-5	TRBJ2-5	CASSYSQGAQETQYF
TRBV27	TRBJ2-2	CASSPGTGRRELFF
TRBV4-1	TRBJ1-5	CASSQVYGFDSNQPQHF
TRBV4-1	TRBJ2-2	CASSQDGRRVAGELFF
TRBV6-6	TRBJ1-4	CASRDLPGQGDEKLFF
TRBV5-6	TRBJ1-1	CASSRAGDRLNTEAFF
TRBV4-3	TRBJ2-1	CASSQDVPQSSYNEQFF
TRBV4-3	TRBJ1-2	CASTHPGTVYGYTF
TRBV28	TRBJ2-3	CASSHPGDYTDTQYF
TRBV6-5	TRBJ1-2	CASTQREGTGYTF
TRBV5-1	TRBJ2-3	CASSLPKLAGTDTQYF
TRBV28	TRBJ2-5	CASSLVGPRGLAGTWTQYF
TRBV4-2	TRBJ1-6	CASSPDPGHNSPLHF
TRBV5-6	TRBJ1-3	CASSPGIKFPSGNTIYF
TRBV15	TRBJ1-2	CATSPVSNYGYTF
TRBV28	TRBJ2-2	CASSVWGTGLNTGELFF
TRBV6-1	TRBJ2-1	CASSEIVIQGAVFNEQFF
TRBV19	TRBJ2-1	CASIGGPYNEQFF
TRBV25-1	TRBJ2-3	CASSEAPSGGNTDTQYF
TRBV28	TRBJ2-7	CASAVRTGTGAYEQYF
TRBV5-1	TRBJ2-2	CASSFRVPNTGELFF